This T cell receptor beta chain originates from a study of cytomegalovirus exposure and HLA in healthy donors. CDR3 size: 15 residues. The germline V gene encodes CDR1 MNHEY and CDR2 SVGAGI. V shed 7 bases and J shed 3 bases, with 19 bases lying between them. PCR used 60 Vbeta primers and 13 Jbeta primers. Method: immunoSEQ multiplex PCR; TCRdb's copy keeps in-frame clones and lacks some. The sample has about 130,000 clones, about two thirds seen once. This TCR was sampled from a human donor in good health. Sequenced input: PBMCs. V is TRBV6-5 and J is TRBJ2-7; tentatively, D is TRBD1 (6 bases). CDR3 region: CASNPIQGIGYEQYF. The CDR3 region has the DNA TGTGCCAGCAATCCAATACAGGGTATAGGCTACGAGCAGTACTTC.